A single sample gave rise to the 3 T cell receptor beta chains below, sequenced in a study of blood T cell repertoires in COVID-19. The data were produced by immunoSEQ multiplex PCR, yet TCRdb's version contains in-frame clones alone and is incomplete. The profile shows more than 200,000 clones, around 90% of them singletons. The sample taken for sequencing was PBMCs or T cells enriched from blood (not recorded which). These receptors were collected from a man aged 25 to 40 in a cohort exposed to, infected with or recovered from COVID-19 (not recorded which).

This rearrangement joins TRBV4-1 to TRBJ1-3; D unclear. Germline lookup yields CDR1 MGHRA and CDR2 YSYEKL. V was clipped by 1 base and J by 0 bases, with 13 bases between them. The CDR3 runs 17 residues. CDR3 sequence: CASSQGVWADSGNTIYF. For the CDR3, the DNA is TGCGCCAGCAGCCAAGGGGTGTGGGCCGACTCTGGAAACACCATATATTTT.

V and J are TRBV11-2 and TRBJ2-5; D uncertain. The CDR3 loop spans 14 amino acids. The V and J ends lost 2 bases and 0 bases respectively, with 7 bases between them. CDR1 and CDR2 (germline): SGHAT, FQNNGV. The CDR3 protein is CASSLLQNQETQYF. For the CDR3, the DNA is TGTGCCAGCAGCTTACTACAGAACCAAGAGACCCAGTACTTC.

V is TRBV6-5 and J is TRBJ2-2; no clear D. The CDR3 runs 11 residues. Trimming left V 6 bases short and J 5 bases short, with 4 bases between. Germline CDR1 reads MNHEY; CDR2 reads SVGAGI. The CDR3 protein is CASSLTGELFF. The CDR3 nucleotides are TGTGCCAGCAGCCTTACCGGGGAGCTGTTTTTT.